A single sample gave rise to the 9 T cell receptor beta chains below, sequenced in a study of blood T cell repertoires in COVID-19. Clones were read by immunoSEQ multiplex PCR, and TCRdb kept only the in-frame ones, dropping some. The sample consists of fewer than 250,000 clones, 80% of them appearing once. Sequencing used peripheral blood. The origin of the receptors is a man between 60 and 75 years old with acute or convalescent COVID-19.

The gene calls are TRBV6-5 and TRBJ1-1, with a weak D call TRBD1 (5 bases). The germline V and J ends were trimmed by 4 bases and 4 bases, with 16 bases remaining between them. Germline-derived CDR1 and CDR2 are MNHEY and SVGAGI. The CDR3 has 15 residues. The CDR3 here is CASSSPGVSGTEAFF. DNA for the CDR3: TGTGCCAGCAGTTCACCGGGGGTTAGCGGCACTGAAGCTTTCTTT.

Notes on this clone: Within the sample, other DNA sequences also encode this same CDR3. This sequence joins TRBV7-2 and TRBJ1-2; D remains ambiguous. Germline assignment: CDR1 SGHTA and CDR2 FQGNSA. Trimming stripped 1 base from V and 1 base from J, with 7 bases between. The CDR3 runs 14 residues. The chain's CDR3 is CASSLDGGNYGYTF. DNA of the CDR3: TGTGCCAGCAGCTTAGACGGCGGTAACTATGGCTACACCTTC.

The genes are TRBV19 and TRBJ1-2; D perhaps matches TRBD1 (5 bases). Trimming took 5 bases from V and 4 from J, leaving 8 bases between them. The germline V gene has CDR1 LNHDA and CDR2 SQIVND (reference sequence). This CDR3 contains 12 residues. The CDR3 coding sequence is TGTGCCAGTAGTCAGGGTCCCTATGGCTACACCTTC. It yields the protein CASSQGPYGYTF.

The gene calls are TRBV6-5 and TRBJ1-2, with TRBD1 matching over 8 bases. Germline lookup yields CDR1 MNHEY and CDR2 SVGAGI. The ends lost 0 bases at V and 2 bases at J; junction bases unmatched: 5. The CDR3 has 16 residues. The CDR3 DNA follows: TGTGCCAGCAGTTACTCGGCCGGGACAGGAAACTATGGCTACACCTTC. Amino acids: CASSYSAGTGNYGYTF.

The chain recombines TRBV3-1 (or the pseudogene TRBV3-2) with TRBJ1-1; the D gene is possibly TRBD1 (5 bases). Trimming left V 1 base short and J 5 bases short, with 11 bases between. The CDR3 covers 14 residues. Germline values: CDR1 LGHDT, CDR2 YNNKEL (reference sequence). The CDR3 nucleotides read TGTGCCAGCAGCCAAGTAGGGGCAGGGACTGAAGCTTTCTTT. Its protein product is CASSQVGAGTEAFF.

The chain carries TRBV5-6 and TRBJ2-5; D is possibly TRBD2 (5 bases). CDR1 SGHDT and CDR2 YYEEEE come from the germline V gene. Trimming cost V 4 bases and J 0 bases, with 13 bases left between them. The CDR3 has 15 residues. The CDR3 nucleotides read TGTGCCAGCAGCCCCTTGACGGGAAACCAAGAGACCCAGTACTTC. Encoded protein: CASSPLTGNQETQYF.

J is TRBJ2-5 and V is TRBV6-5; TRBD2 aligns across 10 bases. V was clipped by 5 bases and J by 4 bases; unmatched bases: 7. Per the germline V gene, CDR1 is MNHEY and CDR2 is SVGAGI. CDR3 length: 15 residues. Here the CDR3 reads CASSPGLARVETQYF. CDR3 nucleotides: TGTGCCAGCAGTCCGGGACTAGCGAGGGTAGAGACCCAGTACTTC.

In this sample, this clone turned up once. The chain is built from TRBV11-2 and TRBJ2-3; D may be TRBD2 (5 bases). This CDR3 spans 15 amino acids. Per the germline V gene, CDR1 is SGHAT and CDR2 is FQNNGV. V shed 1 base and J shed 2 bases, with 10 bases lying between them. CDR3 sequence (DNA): TGTGCCAGCAGCTTAGGTCCAGCGGTCACAGATACGCAGTATTTT. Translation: CASSLGPAVTDTQYF.

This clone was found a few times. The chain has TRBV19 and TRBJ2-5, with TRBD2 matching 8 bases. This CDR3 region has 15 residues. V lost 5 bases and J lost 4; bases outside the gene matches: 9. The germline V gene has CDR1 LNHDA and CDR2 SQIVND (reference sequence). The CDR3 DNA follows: TGTGCCAGTAGTTCAAGCGGGAGTTGGGGAGAGACCCAGTACTTC. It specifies CASSSSGSWGETQYF.